A selection of T cell receptor beta chains follows, all from one sample in a study of vaccination effects on CD4 cells after COVID-19. Antigen specificity for these receptors is unknown. Clones were read by immunoSEQ multiplex PCR, and TCRdb kept only the in-frame ones, dropping some. The data contain about 45,000 clones, 60% to 75% of them singletons. Source: CD4+ T cells from PBMCs cultured with a peptide pool, taken before COVID-19 vaccination. These receptors came from a human donor who had a prior SARS-CoV-2 infection. CDR3s include the opening cysteine and the closing phenylalanine or tryptophan. Fields, in order: D gene, CDR3 length, J gene, clone size, V gene, CDR3 protein, CDR3 DNA. The D gene is left open where the match is weak. The size of a clone is reported for some rows only, either as once, few or many, or as a class for expanded clones.

>NA|16|TRBJ1-1|NA|TRBV7-2
CASSPFPRGGRTEAFF
TGTGCCAGCAGCCCCTTCCCTCGCGGGGGCCGCACTGAAGCTTTCTTT
>NA|15|TRBJ2-7|NA|TRBV27
CASSSPVRKKYEQYF
TGTGCCAGCAGCTCGCCAGTCAGGAAAAAGTACGAGCAGTACTTC
>TRBD2|15|TRBJ2-2|NA|TRBV7-9
CASRLAGVGTGELFF
TGTGCCAGCAGATTAGCGGGAGTAGGGACCGGGGAGCTGTTTTTT
>NA|13|TRBJ1-1|NA|TRBV2
CASSAEVNTEAFF
TGTGCCAGCAGTGCGGAGGTGAACACTGAAGCTTTCTTT
>TRBD1|15|TRBJ1-1|NA|TRBV5-1
CASSWGDRGPTEAFF
TGCGCCAGCAGCTGGGGAGACAGGGGTCCCACTGAAGCTTTCTTT
>NA|13|TRBJ2-3|NA|TRBV7-2
CASSLGVGYTQYF
TGTGCCAGCAGCTTAGGTGTAGGTTATACGCAGTATTTT
>NA|14|TRBJ2-1|NA|TRBV11-3
CASSLSGPYNEQFF
TGTGCCAGCAGCTTAAGCGGGCCCTACAATGAGCAGTTCTTC
>NA|12|TRBJ2-2|NA|TRBV2
CASSTDTGELFF
TGTGCCAGCAGTACAGACACCGGGGAGCTGTTTTTT
>TRBD2|17|TRBJ2-5|NA|TRBV3-1/TRBV3-2
CASSPSGLAGYQETQYF
TGTGCCAGCAGCCCGTCGGGACTAGCGGGGTATCAAGAGACCCAGTACTTC
>NA|14|TRBJ1-2|NA|TRBV18
CASSPSTDNYGYTF
TGTGCCAGCTCACCGTCGACAGATAACTATGGCTACACCTTC
>NA|11|TRBJ2-3|NA|TRBV12-3/TRBV12-4
CASSSMATQYF
TGTGCCAGCAGTTCGATGGCGACGCAGTATTTT
>TRBD1|13|TRBJ2-3|NA|TRBV18
CASSPPTGGTQYF
TGTGCCAGCTCACCACCGACAGGGGGTACGCAGTATTTT
>TRBD1|15|TRBJ1-5|NA|TRBV19
CASSLLDRVNQPQHF
TGTGCCAGTAGTCTATTAGACAGGGTCAATCAGCCCCAGCATTTT
>TRBD1|15|TRBJ1-4|NA|TRBV12-5
CASGLMGQGDEKLFF
TGTGCTAGTGGTTTGATGGGACAGGGAGATGAAAAACTGTTTTTT
>TRBD1|17|TRBJ2-2|NA|TRBV7-8
CASSLASGTDYTGELFF
TGTGCCAGCAGCTTAGCCTCCGGGACAGACTACACCGGGGAGCTGTTTTTT
>NA|16|TRBJ1-2|NA|TRBV4-1
CASSQGWGGPNYGYTF
TGCGCCAGCAGCCAAGGGTGGGGGGGCCCTAACTATGGCTACACCTTC
>NA|14|TRBJ2-7|NA|TRBV6-5
CASRAVVESYEQYF
TGTGCCAGCAGGGCGGTTGTGGAGTCCTACGAGCAGTACTTC
>TRBD1|13|TRBJ2-1|NA|TRBV10-3
CAIGQGPYNEQFF
TGTGCCATCGGACAGGGCCCCTACAATGAGCAGTTCTTC
>TRBD1|15|TRBJ2-7|NA|TRBV11-3
CASSLPSGTGYEQYF
TGTGCCAGCAGCTTACCTTCCGGGACAGGGTACGAGCAGTACTTC
>NA|13|TRBJ1-2|few|TRBV6-6
CASSMDPNYGYTF
TGTGCCAGCAGTATGGATCCGAACTATGGCTACACCTTC
>NA|14|TRBJ2-1|NA|TRBV19
CASNWATSYNEQFF
TGTGCCAGCAACTGGGCTACGTCCTACAATGAGCAGTTCTTC
>NA|16|TRBJ1-1|NA|TRBV15
CATSRDLGAGGTEAFF
TGTGCCACCAGCAGAGATCTTGGGGCTGGGGGCACTGAAGCTTTCTTT
>NA|18|TRBJ2-2|NA|TRBV4-2
CASSQDLATRGGTGELFF
TGTGCCAGCAGCCAAGATTTGGCTACCCGAGGGGGCACCGGGGAGCTGTTTTTT
>TRBD2|14|TRBJ2-3|NA|TRBV4-2
CASTEPGLPDTQYF
TGTGCCAGCACGGAACCGGGACTACCAGATACGCAGTATTTT
>NA|13|TRBJ2-2|NA|TRBV7-3
CASSLFGTGELFF
TGTGCCAGCAGCTTATTCGGCACCGGGGAGCTGTTTTTT
>NA|15|TRBJ1-2|NA|TRBV5-4
CASSSPGRVDYGYTF
TGTGCCAGCAGCTCCCCGGGTAGAGTGGACTATGGCTACACCTTC
>NA|14|TRBJ2-1|few|TRBV29-1
CSVSPLSSYNEQFF
TGCAGCGTGAGCCCACTGAGCTCCTACAATGAGCAGTTCTTC
>TRBD1|15|TRBJ2-5|NA|TRBV4-1
CASSLRDRSQETQYF
TGCGCCAGCAGCCTGAGGGACAGGAGCCAAGAGACCCAGTACTTC
>TRBD1|15|TRBJ1-1|NA|TRBV30
CAWSVGGTARSEAFF
TGTGCCTGGAGTGTGGGGGGGACAGCCCGATCAGAAGCTTTCTTT
>TRBD1|15|TRBJ1-6|NA|TRBV9
CASSVEGPGGSPLHF
TGTGCCAGCAGCGTAGAGGGACCAGGGGGGTCACCCCTCCACTTT
>TRBD1|17|TRBJ2-3|NA|TRBV5-1
CASSLVFSGQGTDTQYF
TGCGCCAGCAGCTTGGTGTTTTCGGGACAGGGGACAGATACGCAGTATTTT
>NA|11|TRBJ2-3|NA|TRBV6-5
CASRFGDTQYF
TGTGCCAGCAGGTTCGGGGATACGCAGTATTTT
>NA|14|TRBJ2-3|NA|TRBV2
CASSVQGSTDTQYF
TGTGCCAGCAGTGTACAGGGTAGCACAGATACGCAGTATTTT
>TRBD2|16|TRBJ2-3|NA|TRBV3-1/TRBV3-2
CASSTRRGDFTDTQYF
TGTGCCAGCAGCACAAGACGGGGGGACTTCACAGATACGCAGTATTTT
>NA|14|TRBJ2-2|NA|TRBV6-5
CASTLGANTGELFF
TGTGCCAGCACCCTAGGGGCGAACACCGGGGAGCTGTTTTTT
>NA|14|TRBJ2-5|NA|TRBV6-6
CASSRLGGVETQYF
TGTGCCAGCAGCCGACTAGGGGGGGTGGAGACCCAGTACTTC
>NA|18|TRBJ2-6|NA|TRBV5-1
CASSRDPIRGSGANVLTF
TGCGCCAGCAGCCGAGACCCGATCAGGGGCTCTGGGGCCAACGTCCTGACTTTC
>NA|12|TRBJ1-4|NA|TRBV6-1
CASSDPIEKLFF
TGTGCCAGCAGTGACCCGATTGAAAAACTGTTTTTT
>TRBD1|16|TRBJ2-2|few|TRBV11-2
CASSLGWDRDTGELFF
TGTGCCAGCAGCTTAGGCTGGGACAGAGATACCGGGGAGCTGTTTTTT
>NA|13|TRBJ2-5|few|TRBV3-1/TRBV3-2
CASSHLAQETQYF
TGTGCCAGCAGCCATTTAGCGCAAGAGACCCAGTACTTC
>NA|14|TRBJ2-7|NA|TRBV3-1/TRBV3-2
CASSQVMGGYEQYF
TGTGCCAGCAGCCAAGTGATGGGCGGCTACGAGCAGTACTTC
>NA|13|TRBJ2-7|NA|TRBV5-1
CASSLDPNLEQYF
TGCGCCAGCAGCTTAGACCCGAATCTTGAGCAGTACTTC
>TRBD1|16|TRBJ2-3|NA|TRBV7-6
CASSYPGQGVGDTQYF
TGTGCCAGCAGCTATCCGGGACAGGGGGTTGGAGATACGCAGTATTTT
>NA|14|TRBJ1-6|NA|TRBV30
CAWRMRGNNSPLHF
TGTGCCTGGAGAATGCGGGGCAATAATTCACCCCTCCACTTT
>NA|14|TRBJ2-3|NA|TRBV2
CASSEALVTDTQYF
TGTGCCAGCAGTGAAGCGCTAGTCACAGATACGCAGTATTTT
>TRBD1|17|TRBJ1-1|NA|TRBV5-4
CASSTTGFRGKFTEAFF
TGTGCCAGCAGCACCACGGGCTTCAGGGGGAAATTCACTGAAGCTTTCTTT
>NA|13|TRBJ1-5|NA|TRBV30
CAWSLAQNQPQHF
TGTGCCTGGAGTTTGGCACAAAATCAGCCCCAGCATTTT
>NA|13|TRBJ2-7|NA|TRBV19
CASSFNRRNEQYF
TGTGCCAGTAGCTTTAACAGGCGGAACGAGCAGTACTTC
>NA|17|TRBJ1-1|NA|TRBV18
CASSPRPAETMNTEAFF
TGTGCCAGCTCACCACGGCCGGCAGAGACCATGAACACTGAAGCTTTCTTT
>TRBD1|17|TRBJ2-1|NA|TRBV7-2
CASSFRTGGRSYNEQFF
TGTGCCAGCAGCTTCAGGACAGGGGGCAGGTCCTACAATGAGCAGTTCTTC
>NA|15|TRBJ2-1|NA|TRBV3-1/TRBV3-2
CASSHLLANYNEQFF
TGTGCCAGCAGCCATCTTCTAGCAAACTACAATGAGCAGTTCTTC
>NA|17|TRBJ1-1|NA|TRBV7-2
CASSAVILNEGVTEAFF
TGTGCCAGCAGCGCAGTCATTTTAAACGAAGGGGTCACTGAAGCTTTCTTT
>NA|13|TRBJ2-3|NA|TRBV5-1
CASSLGATDTQYF
TGCGCCAGCAGCTTGGGGGCTACAGATACGCAGTATTTT
>TRBD1|17|TRBJ2-1|NA|TRBV5-5
CASSPPRTGSISNEQFF
TGTGCCAGCAGCCCACCTAGGACAGGATCCATTAGCAATGAGCAGTTCTTC
>NA|12|TRBJ2-7|NA|TRBV12-3/TRBV12-4
CASRSRDYEQYF
TGTGCCAGCAGGTCCAGGGATTACGAGCAGTACTTC
>NA|13|TRBJ2-5|few|TRBV29-1
CSVETGAQETQYF
TGCAGCGTTGAAACTGGGGCCCAAGAGACCCAGTACTTC
>TRBD2|15|TRBJ2-2|NA|TRBV7-2
CASRFSGGNTGELFF
TGTGCCAGCAGATTTAGCGGGGGGAACACCGGGGAGCTGTTTTTT
>NA|14|TRBJ1-1|few|TRBV5-4
CASSSSTANTEAFF
TGTGCCAGCAGCTCCTCCACAGCCAACACTGAAGCTTTCTTT
>NA|16|TRBJ1-4|NA|TRBV6-1
CASSDWGGEGGEKLFF
TGTGCCAGCAGTGATTGGGGGGGGGAGGGAGGTGAAAAACTGTTTTTT